A selection of T cell receptor beta chains follows, all from one sample in a study of T cells in Graves' hyperthyroidism and ophthalmopathy. TCRdb reanalysed the multiplex PCR reads using MiXCR and keeps one entry per CDR3 protein. Of approximately 590,000 distinct CDR3 sequences in the sample, 15% to 17% were seen once. Source material: blood. The receptors stem from a woman between 25 and 40 years old with Graves' hyperthyroidism. CDR3s include the opening cysteine and the closing phenylalanine or tryptophan. D genes are given only for firm matches. Rows may omit the clone size; those that give it use once, few, many or a size class.

CDR3aa: CASSPPEGGQFF
CDR3nt: TGTGCCAGCTCACCACCGGAGGGGGGCCAGTTCTTC
v_gene: TRBV18
d_gene: .
j_gene: TRBJ2-1
abundance: .

CDR3aa: CASSLVVPVRLVRDTQYF
CDR3nt: TGTGCCAGCAGCTTAGTTGTACCTGTTAGGTTAGTGCGGGATACGCAGTATTTT
v_gene: TRBV7-2
d_gene: .
j_gene: TRBJ2-3
abundance: many

CDR3aa: CASSLGDSPGNTIYF
CDR3nt: TGCGCCAGCAGCTTGGGAGACAGTCCTGGAAACACCATATATTTT
v_gene: TRBV5-1
d_gene: .
j_gene: TRBJ1-3
abundance: .

CDR3aa: CASSTMNYGYTF
CDR3nt: TGTGCCAGCAGTACAATGAACTATGGCTACACCTTC
v_gene: TRBV6-2/TRBV6-3
d_gene: .
j_gene: TRBJ1-2
abundance: few

CDR3aa: CSVEGSWAGAIYNEQFF
CDR3nt: TGCAGCGTTGAAGGGTCATGGGCGGGAGCCATCTACAATGAGCAGTTCTTC
v_gene: TRBV29-1
d_gene: TRBD2
j_gene: TRBJ2-1
abundance: few

CDR3aa: CASSDLRGGYDGYTF
CDR3nt: TGTGCCAGCAGTGATTTAAGGGGGGGCTATGATGGCTACACCTTC
v_gene: TRBV2
d_gene: .
j_gene: TRBJ1-2
abundance: many

CDR3aa: CAISGSERYDANNEQFF
CDR3nt: TGTGCCATCAGTGGCTCCGAGAGGTACGATGCGAACAATGAGCAGTTCTTC
v_gene: TRBV10-3
d_gene: .
j_gene: TRBJ2-1
abundance: few

CDR3aa: CASSQGLYPGNEQFF
CDR3nt: TGTGCCAGCAGTCAGGGACTCTACCCGGGGAATGAGCAGTTCTTC
v_gene: TRBV28
d_gene: .
j_gene: TRBJ2-1
abundance: many

CDR3aa: CSVTGAGELFF
CDR3nt: TGCAGCGTGACAGGGGCCGGGGAGCTGTTTTTT
v_gene: TRBV29-1
d_gene: TRBD1
j_gene: TRBJ2-2
abundance: few

CDR3aa: CSVPPGLAGVSYNEQFF
CDR3nt: TGCAGCGTTCCGCCCGGACTAGCGGGGGTCTCCTACAATGAGCAGTTCTTC
v_gene: TRBV29-1
d_gene: TRBD2
j_gene: TRBJ2-1
abundance: .

CDR3aa: CASSFPKQGEQFF
CDR3nt: TGTGCCAGCAGCTTCCCTAAACAGGGTGAGCAGTTCTTC
v_gene: TRBV7-9
d_gene: .
j_gene: TRBJ2-1
abundance: many

CDR3aa: CSVETDRGLGYGYTF
CDR3nt: TGCAGCGTTGAAACGGACAGGGGGCTCGGCTATGGCTACACCTTC
v_gene: TRBV29-1
d_gene: TRBD1
j_gene: TRBJ1-2
abundance: many

CDR3aa: CASSLSAGANTEAFF
CDR3nt: TGCGCCAGCAGCTTGTCGGCAGGTGCTAACACTGAAGCTTTCTTT
v_gene: TRBV5-1
d_gene: .
j_gene: TRBJ1-1
abundance: many

CDR3aa: CASGLGGRGSSYNEQFF
CDR3nt: TGTGCTAGTGGTTTGGGTGGGCGGGGATCCTCCTACAATGAGCAGTTCTTC
v_gene: TRBV12-5
d_gene: .
j_gene: TRBJ2-1
abundance: few